One sample yielded the 10 T cell receptor beta chains listed below, sequenced in a study of T cells in Graves' hyperthyroidism and ophthalmopathy. There were TCR beta CDR3 regions amplified from RNA transcripts. RT-PCR in the first round (using the HTBI primer set) targeted the TCR CDR3. In TCRdb, the multiplex PCR reads were re-called with MiXCR into one record per CDR3 protein. The sample carries approximately 700,000 distinct CDR3 sequences, approximately 16% recorded once. Sequenced: blood. All receptors come from a man aged 18-30 years with Graves' hyperthyroidism.

In its sample, this clonotype was seen many times. The rearrangement uses TRBV2 and TRBJ1-2; TRBD1 might be the D (5 bases). The germline V gene has CDR1 SNHLY and CDR2 FYNNEI. With 6 bases removed from V and 5 bases from J, the gap between germline ends came to 16 bases. The CDR3 has 14 amino acids. The CDR3 sequence: CASRGDGDRYGYTF. CDR3 nucleotides: TGTGCCAGCAGGGGGGACGGAGATCGTTATGGCTACACCTTC.

Many counts were recorded for this clonotype. The rearrangement links TRBV2 to TRBJ1-1, with 10 nucleotides matching TRBD1. This CDR3 is built from 15 residues. Germline V CDR1 and CDR2: SNHLY, FYNNEI. J lost 5 bases, V lost 6 bases, and 9 bases had no gene match. The DNA of the CDR3 is TGTGCCAGCAGCCGGACAGGGGGAGGAGGGACTGAAGCTTTCTTT. This encodes CASSRTGGGGTEAFF.

This clonotype was seen ten or more times. The V call is TRBV28, the J call TRBJ2-5, with a possible D match to TRBD1 (6 bases). This CDR3 spans 14 amino acids. V shed 5 bases and J shed 2 bases, with 12 bases lying between them. Germline CDR1 MDHEN, CDR2 SYDVKM. This CDR3 reads CASSEIGQQETQYF. The CDR3 nucleotides read TGTGCCAGCAGTGAGATCGGACAGCAAGAGACCCAGTACTTC.

The chain recombines TRBV13 with TRBJ1-2, with D perhaps TRBD1 (6 bases). Germline values: CDR1 PRHDT, CDR2 FYEKMQ (reference sequence). CDR3 length: 15 amino acids. Between the trimmed V and J ends, which lost 5 bases and 8 bases, there was a span of 21 bases. CDR3 protein: CASSVLPTGRNGYTF. The CDR3 nucleotides are TGTGCCAGCAGCGTGCTCCCCACAGGGAGAAACGGCTACACCTTC.

V is TRBV20-1 and J is TRBJ1-6; perhaps TRBD1 as D (5 bases). V gave up 6 bases and J gave up 7 bases, with 13 bases separating them. Per the germline V gene, CDR1 is DFQATT and CDR2 is SNEGSKA (reference sequence). The CDR3 runs to 13 residues. The DNA for the CDR3 is TGCAGTGCGCCTGGGACGACCAATTCACCCCTCCACTTT. This sequence encodes CSAPGTTNSPLHF.

The chain combines TRBV6-6 with TRBJ1-2, with D possibly matching TRBD1 (5 bases). Germline V gene sequence: CDR1 MNHNY, CDR2 SVGAGI (reference sequence). This CDR3 is built from 15 residues. V lost 0 bases and J lost 1, with 9 bases in between. The CDR3: CASSYSGRVNYGYTF. In DNA, the CDR3 is TGTGCCAGCAGTTACTCCGGCAGGGTTAACTATGGCTACACCTTC.

This clonotype was counted many times. The V gene is TRBV3-1, the J gene TRBJ2-7; 10 positions agree with TRBD1. Trimming at V came to 1 base and at J to 2 bases, leaving 2 bases not matched to a gene. This CDR3 is 15 amino acids long. Germline CDR1 LGHDT, CDR2 YNNKEL (reference sequence). The CDR3 protein is CASSQAGTGAYEQYF. In DNA form, the CDR3 reads TGTGCCAGCAGCCAAGCCGGGACAGGGGCCTACGAGCAGTACTTC.

V usage is TRBV12-3 or TRBV12-4 and J usage is TRBJ2-3, with D tentatively TRBD2 (6 bases). V was pared by 5 bases and J by 3 bases, with 15 bases between. The CDR3 totals 15 residues. The chain's CDR3 is CASSAQLAMTDTQYF. CDR3 bases: TGTGCCAGCAGTGCCCAACTAGCCATGACAGATACGCAGTATTTT.

This chain links TRBV20-1 with TRBJ2-7, with D possibly matching TRBD2 (6 bases). V lost 0 bases to trimming and J lost 0 bases, with 15 bases between them. CDR1 is DFQATT, CDR2 SNEGSKA, per germline (reference sequence). The CDR3 contains 16 residues. CDR3 bases: TGCAGTGCTAGAGATCTGGCTAGCGTTCCCTCCTACGAGCAGTACTTC. As protein: CSARDLASVPSYEQYF.

The V and J genes are TRBV27 and TRBJ2-2; 9 bases align to TRBD2. The CDR3 totals 16 residues. Germline V gene sequence: CDR1 MNHEY, CDR2 SMNVEV (reference sequence). The J segment lost 4 bases and the V segment lost 5 bases, leaving 8 bases of the junction unmatched. The CDR3 region is CASSSGLAGRTGELFF. The CDR3 DNA follows: TGTGCCAGCAGTAGCGGTCTAGCGGGACGCACCGGGGAGCTGTTTTTT.